This T cell receptor (beta chain) was identified in a study of blood T cell repertoires in COVID-19. Study-wide background: Both acute and convalescent COVID-19 samples were obtained from the United States, Italy and Spain.

Authors' analysis steps: Estimation of nucleated cell counts relied on the amplification of reference gene primers. The table came from immunoSEQ multiplex PCR; TCRdb's copy has only in-frame clones and leaves some out. Clonal size and the V and J genes are those of that table, whereas D and trimming came from the DNA. The profile shows 150,000 or so clones, more than 75% of them singletons. The participants were between roughly 18 and 100 years old and came from roughly 25 US areas. The CDR3 runs to 15 residues. The germline gives CDR1 LNHNV, CDR2 YYDKDF (reference sequence). V dropped 5 bases and J dropped 1; count of bases not matched to a gene: 5.

The TCR was taken from a woman in her 50s who had recovered from COVID-19. The chain links TRBV15 to TRBJ2-7; 10 bases are shared with TRBD2. Sample: PBMCs or T cells enriched from blood (not recorded which). CDR3 sequence: CATSLRTSGSYEQYF. CDR3 nucleotides: TGTGCCACCAGCCTACGGACTAGCGGTTCCTACGAGCAGTACTTC.